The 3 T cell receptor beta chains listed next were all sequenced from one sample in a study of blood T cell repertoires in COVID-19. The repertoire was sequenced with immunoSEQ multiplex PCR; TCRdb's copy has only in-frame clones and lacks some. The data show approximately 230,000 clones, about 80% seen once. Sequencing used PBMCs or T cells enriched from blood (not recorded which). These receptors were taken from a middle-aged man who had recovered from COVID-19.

Here the CDR3 reads CASSLYSSGLYNEQFF. DNA for the CDR3: TGTGCCAGCAGTTTATATTCTAGCGGTCTATACAATGAGCAGTTCTTC. The chain uses TRBV27 and TRBJ2-1; 7 positions match TRBD2. This CDR3 has 16 residues. The junction had 7 bases not matched to a gene; V was cut back by 1 base and J by 4 bases. The germline V gene has CDR1 MNHEY and CDR2 SMNVEV (reference sequence).

The CDR3 protein is CATSDRGTGHKPYNEQFF. CDR3 nucleotides: TGTGCCACCAGTGACAGGGGGACAGGGCATAAGCCCTACAATGAGCAGTTCTTC. V and J are TRBV24-1 and TRBJ2-1; the match to TRBD1 covers 9 bases. There are 18 residues in the CDR3. With 4 bases clipped from V and 2 bases from J, the junction kept 11 bases outside the gene matches. The germline V gene has CDR1 KGHDR and CDR2 SFDVKD.

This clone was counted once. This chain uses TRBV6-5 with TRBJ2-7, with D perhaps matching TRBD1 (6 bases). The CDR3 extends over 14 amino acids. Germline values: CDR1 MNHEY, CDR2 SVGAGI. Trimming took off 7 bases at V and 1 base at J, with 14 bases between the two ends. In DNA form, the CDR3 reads TGTGCCAGCATCCCTCAGGGGTTGTCCTACGAGCAGTACTTC. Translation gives CASIPQGLSYEQYF.